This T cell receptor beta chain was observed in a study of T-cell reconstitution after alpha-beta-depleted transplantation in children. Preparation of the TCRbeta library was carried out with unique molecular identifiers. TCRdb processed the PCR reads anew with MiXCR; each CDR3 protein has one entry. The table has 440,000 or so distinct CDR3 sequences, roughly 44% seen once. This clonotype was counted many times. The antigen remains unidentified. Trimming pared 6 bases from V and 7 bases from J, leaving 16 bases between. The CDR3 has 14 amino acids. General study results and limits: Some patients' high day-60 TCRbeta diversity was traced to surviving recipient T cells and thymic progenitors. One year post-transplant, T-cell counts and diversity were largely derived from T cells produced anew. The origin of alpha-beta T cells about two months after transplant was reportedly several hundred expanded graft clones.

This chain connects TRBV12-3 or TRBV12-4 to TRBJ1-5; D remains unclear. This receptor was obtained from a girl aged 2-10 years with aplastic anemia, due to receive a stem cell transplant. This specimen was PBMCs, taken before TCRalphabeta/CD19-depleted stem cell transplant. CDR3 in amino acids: CASSTGQEGQPQHF. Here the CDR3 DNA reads TGTGCCAGCAGCACCGGGCAGGAGGGACAGCCCCAGCATTTT.